The 30 T cell receptor beta chains given below trace back to one sample, sequenced in a study of blood T cells in healthy people across ages. It was with a sample-barcoded 5' primer and a J-beta primer mix that a second PCR of about 6 to 12 cycles was run. One entry per CDR3 protein, called by TCRdb with MiXCR from the 5' RACE reads. Here the sample spans 1.5 million or so distinct CDR3 sequences, roughly two fifths being singletons. The sequenced material came from blood. These receptors originate from a woman under 30 in good health.

The chain is built from TRBV29-1 and TRBJ2-7; D remains unclear. With 4 bases removed from V and 0 bases from J, the gap between germline ends came to 13 bases. The CDR3 loop spans 14 amino acids. Germline V gene sequence: CDR1 SQVTM, CDR2 ANQGSEA. The CDR3 is CSVGSDKSSYEQYF. CDR3 nucleotides: TGCAGCGTTGGATCCGATAAAAGCTCCTACGAGCAGTACTTC.

The chain carries TRBV6-6 and TRBJ2-1; tentative D call: TRBD1 (6 bases). V lost 2 bases to trimming and J lost 4 bases, with 9 bases between them. Germline V CDR1 and CDR2: MNHNY, SVGAGI (reference sequence). This CDR3 region has 14 residues. CDR3 DNA sequence: TGTGCCAGCAGTTACGTAGGACAGTACAATGAGCAGTTCTTC. This sequence encodes CASSYVGQYNEQFF.

The CDR3 nucleotides are TGTGCCAGCAGCCACCATCCGGGACCCCGAGCTGAGCAGTACTTC. Residues: CASSHHPGPRAEQYF. V and J are TRBV14 and TRBJ2-7; D assignment may be TRBD1 or TRBD2 (5 bases each). This CDR3 comprises 15 residues. Germline V gene lookup returns CDR1 SGHDN and CDR2 FVKESK. The V end lost 3 bases, the J end lost 7 bases, and 19 bases lay between the germline ends.

The V gene is TRBV7-2, the J gene TRBJ2-2; D may match TRBD1 or TRBD2 (6 bases each). Between the trimmed V and J ends, which lost 7 bases and 8 bases, there was a span of 14 bases. Germline lookup yields CDR1 SGHTA and CDR2 FQGNSA. This CDR3 spans 13 amino acids. This CDR3 is CASNEGGPGELFF. The CDR3 nucleotides read TGTGCCAGCAACGAAGGGGGGCCGGGGGAGCTGTTTTTT.

The chain is built from TRBV27 and TRBJ2-7, with D unclear. Germline-derived CDR1 and CDR2 are MNHEY and SMNVEV (reference sequence). V was pared by 5 bases and J by 1 base, with 15 bases between. The CDR3 loop spans 15 amino acids. CDR3 DNA sequence: TGTGCCAGCAGTCCTTTAGGCTCCCCATCCTACGAGCAGTACTTC. Its translation is CASSPLGSPSYEQYF.

The chain has TRBV3-1 and TRBJ2-7; 10 nucleotides match TRBD2. This CDR3 contains 16 residues. Trimming removed 2 bases from V and 2 bases from J; junction bases left unmatched: 6. In germline, CDR1 is LGHDT, CDR2 YNNKEL (reference sequence). Here the CDR3 reads CASSQKRGLAAYEQYF. CDR3 DNA sequence: TGTGCCAGCAGCCAAAAACGCGGACTAGCGGCCTACGAGCAGTACTTC.

A few counts support this clonotype. This chain joins TRBV7-9 and TRBJ2-1, with D unclear. Trimming took off 2 bases at V and 12 bases at J, with 17 bases between the two ends. This CDR3 spans 14 amino acids. The germline gives CDR1 SEHNR, CDR2 FQNEAQ (reference sequence). Here the CDR3 DNA reads TGTGCCAGCAGCTTACCCCTCACAAAGTCTGGGCAGTTCTTC. Encoded protein: CASSLPLTKSGQFF.

V is TRBV2 and J is TRBJ2-5, with D possibly matching TRBD1 (6 bases). The germline V gene has CDR1 SNHLY and CDR2 FYNNEI. V gave up 8 bases and J gave up 1 base, with 11 bases separating them. The CDR3 covers 13 residues. The CDR3 DNA sequence: TGTGCCAGCCTCGCACAGGGCCAAGAGACCCAGTACTTC. Translated: CASLAQGQETQYF.

The chain carries TRBV4-2 and TRBJ2-3; a possible D gene is TRBD2 (6 bases). Trimming removed 4 bases from V and 2 bases from J, with 19 bases in between. Per the germline V gene, CDR1 is LGHNA and CDR2 is YNFKEQ. The CDR3 has 17 residues. CDR3 DNA: TGTGCCAGCAGCCCAGGCGACGGGAGCGAGGACACAGATACGCAGTATTTT. It encodes CASSPGDGSEDTDTQYF.

This clonotype was counted a few times. The V gene is TRBV7-9, the J gene TRBJ2-5, with D hard to call. CDR3 length equals 14 residues. Trimming stripped 1 base from V and 3 bases from J, with 9 bases between. The germline CDR1 and CDR2 sequences are SEHNR and FQNEAQ (reference sequence). DNA for the CDR3: TGTGCCAGCAGCTTAGGGGCGGTAAAAGAGACCCAGTACTTC. Its protein is CASSLGAVKETQYF.

A remark on this clonotype: The junction shows a germline mismatch at one end, possibly a read error. V gene TRBV5-1 combines with J gene TRBJ1-2, with 9 positions matching TRBD1. Germline CDR1 SGHRS, CDR2 YFSETQ. This CDR3 is built from 14 residues. In DNA form, the CDR3 reads TGCGCCAGCAGCCCGGGACAGGGTAGCTATGGCTGCACCTTC. Residues: CASSPGQGSYGCTF. Using reference TRBV5-1 and TRBJ1-2 for the parts outside the CDR3, the full variable domain is KAGVTQTPRYLIKTRGQQVTLSCSPISGHRSVSWYQQTPGQGLQFLFEYFSETQRNKGNFPGRFSGRQFSNSRSEMNVSTLELGDSALYLCASSPGQGSYGCTFGSGTRLTVV.

Only a few counts were recorded for this clonotype. This sequence joins TRBV21-1 and TRBJ1-2. TRBV21-1 is a pseudogene. This CDR3 has 10 residues. The CDR3 protein is CASSKRGYTF. The DNA for the CDR3 is TGTGCCAGCAGCAAACGTGGCTACACCTTC.

V usage is TRBV6-6 and J usage is TRBJ1-4; TRBD1 matches 7 bases. The CDR3 has 14 amino acids. Looked up from germline, CDR1 is MNHNY and CDR2 is SVGAGI (reference sequence). V shed 9 bases and J 5 bases; nucleotides not matched to a gene: 9. Written as DNA, the CDR3 is TGTGCCAGTGATCCCGGGACAGCGAATGAAAAACTGTTTTTT. The encoded protein is CASDPGTANEKLFF.

In its sample, this clonotype was seen a few times. The rearrangement joins TRBV12-3 or TRBV12-4 to TRBJ2-7, with D unresolved. The CDR3 covers 15 residues. The ends were cut back, 4 bases at V and 2 bases at J, with 15 bases in the middle. The CDR3 DNA is TGTGCCAGCAGTTCCGGGTCCCTTCCTCCCTACGAGCAGTACTTC. It is translated as CASSSGSLPPYEQYF.

The chain recombines TRBV25-1 with TRBJ2-5; D is possibly TRBD1 (6 bases). The V and J ends lost 3 bases and 4 bases respectively, with 18 bases between them. The germline V gene encodes CDR1 MGHDK and CDR2 SYGVNS. The CDR3 has 16 amino acids. This CDR3 is CASSDQDSFLIETQYF. As DNA, the CDR3 is TGTGCCAGCAGTGACCAGGACAGTTTCCTGATAGAGACCCAGTACTTC.

Concerning this clonotype itself: One end of the junction is discordant with germline, which a read error may explain. The chain uses TRBV6-5 and TRBJ2-5, with D unresolved. The CDR3 contains 11 residues. Per the germline V gene, CDR1 is MNHEY and CDR2 is SVGAGI. CDR3 sequence reads: CASSSTYEQCF. In DNA form, the CDR3 reads TGTGCCAGCAGTTCAACCTACGAGCAGTGCTTC.

J is TRBJ1-2 and V is TRBV6-5; 11 nucleotides align to TRBD1. The CDR3 is 15 residues long. V dropped 6 bases and J dropped 1; count of bases not matched to a gene: 4. In germline, CDR1 is MNHEY, CDR2 SVGAGI. The CDR3 sequence: CASSRDRGINYGYTF. The DNA for the CDR3 is TGTGCCAGCAGCCGGGACAGGGGGATTAACTATGGCTACACCTTC.

The chain is built from TRBV7-2 and TRBJ1-2; D is possibly TRBD1 (6 bases). Germline CDR1 SGHTA, CDR2 FQGNSA. The length of the CDR3 is 15 residues. Trimming took 0 bases from V and 4 from J, leaving 12 bases between them. The CDR3 spells CASSLAVSGAYGYTF. In DNA form, the CDR3 reads TGTGCCAGCAGCTTAGCGGTGTCAGGGGCCTATGGCTACACCTTC.

The chain joins TRBV5-6 to TRBJ2-7, with 8 bases matching TRBD1. CDR1 SGHDT and CDR2 YYEEEE come from the germline V gene. Trimming cost V 6 bases and J 3 bases; bases outside gene matches: 5. The CDR3 has 13 amino acids. Written as DNA, the CDR3 is TGTGCCAGCATCCAGACAGGGGTCTACGAGCAGTACTTC. Its translation is CASIQTGVYEQYF.

This clonotype was counted between two and nine times. V and J are TRBV7-2 and TRBJ2-1; 11 bases match TRBD2. Trimming cost V 1 base and J 4 bases; bases outside gene matches: 12. Germline loops: CDR1 SGHTA, CDR2 FQGNSA. The CDR3 covers 19 residues. The CDR3 bases are TGTGCCAGCAGCTTAGTGTTTCGGGCCGGGACTAGCGGATACAATGAGCAGTTCTTC. It codes for CASSLVFRAGTSGYNEQFF.

This clonotype was seen a handful of times. CDR3 loop: CATSPKPGLAWDTDTQYF. As DNA, the CDR3 is TGTGCCACCAGTCCCAAACCTGGACTAGCATGGGACACAGATACGCAGTATTTT. The chain is built from TRBV24-1 and TRBJ2-3; TRBD2 aligns across 8 bases. From germline, CDR1 is KGHDR and CDR2 SFDVKD. This CDR3 contains 18 residues. Trimming removed 6 bases from V and 2 bases from J; junction bases left unmatched: 15.

This clonotype was detected only a few times. V is TRBV11-2 and J is TRBJ2-5, with TRBD1 matching over 7 bases. In germline, CDR1 is SGHAT, CDR2 FQNNGV. The CDR3 covers 14 residues. With V trimmed by 5 bases and J by 5 bases, 8 bases remained unmatched. The CDR3 loop is CASSRSGQLETQYF. The CDR3 coding sequence is TGTGCCAGCAGCCGTTCGGGACAGTTGGAGACCCAGTACTTC. The entire variable domain, with the rest obtained from reference TRBV11-2 and TRBJ2-5, is as follows: EAGVAQSPRYKIIEKRQSVAFWCNPISGHATLYWYQQILGQGPKLLIQFQNNGVVDDSQLPKDRFSAERLKGVDSTLKIQPAKLEDSAVYLCASSRSGQLETQYFGPGTRLLVL.

V is TRBV5-1 and J is TRBJ2-7; 11 bases match TRBD2. With 3 bases clipped from V and 0 bases from J, the junction kept 8 bases outside the gene matches. This CDR3 has 17 amino acids. Per germline, CDR1 SGHRS and CDR2 YFSETQ. CDR3 protein: CASSSGRGLAGSYEQYF. In DNA form, the CDR3 reads TGCGCCAGCAGCTCGGGTCGCGGACTAGCGGGCTCCTACGAGCAGTACTTC.

V usage is TRBV10-3 and J usage is TRBJ1-2, with unresolved D. V lost 0 bases, J lost 8 bases, and 10 bases lay in between. CDR1 ENHRY and CDR2 SYGVKD come from the germline V gene. This CDR3 contains 13 residues. The CDR3 loop is CAISESEGRGYTF. For the CDR3, the DNA is TGTGCCATCAGTGAGTCGGAGGGTCGGGGCTACACCTTC.

The chain carries TRBV24-1 and TRBJ2-1; tentatively, D is TRBD2 (5 bases). The V and J ends lost 4 bases and 0 bases respectively, with 12 bases between them. The CDR3 extends over 16 amino acids. In germline, CDR1 is KGHDR, CDR2 SFDVKD. The CDR3 region is CATSEVATRSYNEQFF. The CDR3 region has the DNA TGTGCCACCAGTGAGGTAGCGACCCGCTCCTACAATGAGCAGTTCTTC.

The V gene is TRBV7-2, the J gene TRBJ2-4; 10 nucleotides agree with TRBD1. Germline assignment: CDR1 SGHTA and CDR2 FQGNSA. With V trimmed by 6 bases and J by 3 bases, 5 bases remained unmatched. This CDR3 is 15 amino acids long. The CDR3 loop reads CASRTTGGVKNIQYF. The CDR3 DNA reads TGTGCCAGCAGGACGACAGGGGGCGTCAAAAACATTCAGTACTTC.

The chain carries TRBV7-2 and TRBJ2-5; D unresolved. The germline V and J ends were trimmed by 5 bases and 5 bases, with 12 bases remaining between them. Germline V CDR1 and CDR2: SGHTA, FQGNSA. The CDR3 loop spans 13 amino acids. The CDR3 DNA reads as TGTGCCAGCAGCGCATGGCCGAGGGAGACCCAGTACTTC. Encoded protein: CASSAWPRETQYF. The whole variable domain, remainder taken from reference TRBV7-2 and TRBJ2-5, is GAGVSQSPSNKVTEKGKDVELRCDPISGHTALYWYRQSLGQGLEFLIYFQGNSAPDKSGLPSDRFSAERTGGSVSTLTIQRTQQEDSAVYLCASSAWPRETQYFGPGTRLLVL.

For this clonotype: This may arise from a read error, as a much more abundant clone is one base away. This rearrangement joins TRBV5-5 to TRBJ2-1; 7 bases line up with TRBD1. The J call may be wrong; the DNA end is better matched by TRBJ2-7. The V gene's germline CDR1 is SGHKS and CDR2 YYEKEE (reference sequence). The CDR3 runs to 15 residues. The DNA of the CDR3 is TGTGCCAGCATCCATCGGGACAGAACCTACAATGAGCAGTACTTC. Translated, it gives CASIHRDRTYNEQYF.

The chain is built from TRBV20-1 and TRBJ1-2; a possible D gene is TRBD1 (6 bases). V was shortened by 3 bases and J by 8 bases, with 10 bases between the two germline ends. Germline CDR1 DFQATT, CDR2 SNEGSKA (reference sequence). The length of the CDR3 is 11 residues. CDR3: CSARTGRGYTF. CDR3 in DNA: TGCAGTGCTAGGACAGGACGCGGCTACACCTTC.

The chain joins TRBV11-3 to TRBJ1-1; TRBD1 aligns across 11 bases. This CDR3 is 17 amino acids long. Germline assignment: CDR1 SGHNT and CDR2 YENEEA. V lost 5 bases, J lost 2 bases, and 10 bases stayed unmatched. In DNA form, the CDR3 reads TGTGCCAGCAGCCCTGGGACAGGGGGAAGGGGTAACACTGAAGCTTTCTTT. It is translated as CASSPGTGGRGNTEAFF.